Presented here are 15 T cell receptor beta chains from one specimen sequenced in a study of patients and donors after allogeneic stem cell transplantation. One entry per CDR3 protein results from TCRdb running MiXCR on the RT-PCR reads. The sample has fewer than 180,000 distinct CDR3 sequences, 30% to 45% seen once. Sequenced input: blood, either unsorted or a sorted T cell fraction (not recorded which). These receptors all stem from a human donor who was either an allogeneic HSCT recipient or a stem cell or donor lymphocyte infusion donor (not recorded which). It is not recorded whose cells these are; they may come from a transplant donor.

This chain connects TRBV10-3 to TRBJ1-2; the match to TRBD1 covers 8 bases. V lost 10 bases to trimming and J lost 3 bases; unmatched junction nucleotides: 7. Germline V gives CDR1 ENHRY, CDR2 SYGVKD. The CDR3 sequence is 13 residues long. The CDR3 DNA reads TGTGCCACCTGGGACAGGCAAGACTATGGCTACACCTTC. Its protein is CATWDRQDYGYTF.

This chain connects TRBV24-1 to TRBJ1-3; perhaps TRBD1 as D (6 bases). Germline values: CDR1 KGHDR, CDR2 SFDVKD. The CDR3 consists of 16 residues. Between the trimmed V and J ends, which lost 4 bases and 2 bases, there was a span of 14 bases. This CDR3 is CATSDLRGDPGNTIYF. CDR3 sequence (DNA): TGTGCCACCAGTGACCTCAGGGGTGACCCTGGAAACACCATATATTTT.

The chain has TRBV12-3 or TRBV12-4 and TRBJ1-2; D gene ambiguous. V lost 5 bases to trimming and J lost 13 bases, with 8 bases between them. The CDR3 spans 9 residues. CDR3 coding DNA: TGTGCCAGCAGTGGGCCCTTCACCTTC. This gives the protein CASSGPFTF.

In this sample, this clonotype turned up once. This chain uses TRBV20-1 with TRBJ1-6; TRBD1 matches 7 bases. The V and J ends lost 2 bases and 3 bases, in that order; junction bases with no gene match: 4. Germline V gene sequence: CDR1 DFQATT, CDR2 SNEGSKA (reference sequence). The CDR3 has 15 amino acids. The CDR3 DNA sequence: TGCAGTGCTAGATCGGGACAGATCTATAATTCACCCCTCCACTTT. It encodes CSARSGQIYNSPLHF.

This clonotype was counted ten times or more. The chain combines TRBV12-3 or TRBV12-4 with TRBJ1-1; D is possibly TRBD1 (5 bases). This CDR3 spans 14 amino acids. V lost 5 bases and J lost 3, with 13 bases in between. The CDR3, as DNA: TGTGCCAGCAGTCCGCGGACATTTTACACTGAAGCTTTCTTT. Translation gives CASSPRTFYTEAFF.

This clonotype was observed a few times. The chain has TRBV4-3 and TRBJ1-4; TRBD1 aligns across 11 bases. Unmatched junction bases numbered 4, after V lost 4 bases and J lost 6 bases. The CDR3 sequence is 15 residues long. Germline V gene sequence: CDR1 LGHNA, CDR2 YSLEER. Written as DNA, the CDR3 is TGCGCCAGCAGCCGGACAGGGGGCAGCTATGAAAAACTGTTTTTT. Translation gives CASSRTGGSYEKLFF.

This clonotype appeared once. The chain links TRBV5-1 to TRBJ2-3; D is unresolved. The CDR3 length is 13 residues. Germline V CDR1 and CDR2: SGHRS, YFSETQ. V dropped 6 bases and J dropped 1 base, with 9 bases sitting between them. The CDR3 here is CASTTTGTDTQYF. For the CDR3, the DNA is TGCGCCAGCACCACGACGGGCACAGATACGCAGTATTTT.

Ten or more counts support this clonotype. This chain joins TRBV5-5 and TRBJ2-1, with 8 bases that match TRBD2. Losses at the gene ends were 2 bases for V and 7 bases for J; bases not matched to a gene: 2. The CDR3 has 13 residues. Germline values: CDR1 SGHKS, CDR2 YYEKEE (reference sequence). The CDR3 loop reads CASSFGTSNEQFF. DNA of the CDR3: TGTGCCAGCAGCTTCGGGACTAGTAATGAGCAGTTCTTC.

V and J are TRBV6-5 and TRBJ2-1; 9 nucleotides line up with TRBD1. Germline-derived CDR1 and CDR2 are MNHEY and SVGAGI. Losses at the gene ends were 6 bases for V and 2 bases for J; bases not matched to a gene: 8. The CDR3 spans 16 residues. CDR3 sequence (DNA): TGTGCCAGCAGGACCCCGACAGGGGGAACCTACAATGAGCAGTTCTTC. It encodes CASRTPTGGTYNEQFF.

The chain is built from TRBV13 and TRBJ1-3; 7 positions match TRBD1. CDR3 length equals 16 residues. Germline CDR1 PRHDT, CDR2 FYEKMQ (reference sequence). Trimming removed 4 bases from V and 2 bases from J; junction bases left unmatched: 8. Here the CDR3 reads CASSWEQGGPGNTIYF. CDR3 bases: TGTGCCAGCAGCTGGGAGCAGGGGGGCCCTGGAAACACCATATATTTT.

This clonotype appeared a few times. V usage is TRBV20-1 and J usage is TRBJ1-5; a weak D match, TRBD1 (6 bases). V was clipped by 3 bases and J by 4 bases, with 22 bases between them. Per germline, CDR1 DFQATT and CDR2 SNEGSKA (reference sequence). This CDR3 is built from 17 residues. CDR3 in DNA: TGCAGTGCTAGGAGCAAACGACAGGCTGGGTTTAATCAGCCCCAGCATTTT. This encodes CSARSKRQAGFNQPQHF.

The CDR3 loop is CASSLGQDATNEKLFF. As DNA, the CDR3 is TGTGCCAGCAGTCTGGGACAGGATGCAACTAATGAAAAACTGTTTTTT. The chain carries TRBV12-3 or TRBV12-4 and TRBJ1-4; TRBD1 agrees at 8 bases. Trimming at V came to 5 bases and at J to 0 bases, leaving 5 bases not matched to a gene. This CDR3 comprises 16 residues.

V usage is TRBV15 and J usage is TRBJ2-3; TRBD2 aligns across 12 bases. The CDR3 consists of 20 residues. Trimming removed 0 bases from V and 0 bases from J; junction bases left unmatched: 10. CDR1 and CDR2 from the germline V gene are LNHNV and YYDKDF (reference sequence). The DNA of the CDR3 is TGTGCCACCAGCAGAGATCCCCCACTAGCGGGGGGCCTAAGCACAGATACGCAGTATTTT. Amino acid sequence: CATSRDPPLAGGLSTDTQYF.

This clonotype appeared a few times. CDR3 nucleotide sequence: TGTGCCAGCAGTTCCCCGGGGGCGGGAAACTATGGCTACACCTTC. Translated, it gives CASSSPGAGNYGYTF. J is TRBJ1-2 and V is TRBV12-3 or TRBV12-4; D perhaps matches TRBD1 (6 bases). The V and J ends lost 4 bases and 2 bases respectively, with 14 bases between them. The CDR3 runs 15 residues.

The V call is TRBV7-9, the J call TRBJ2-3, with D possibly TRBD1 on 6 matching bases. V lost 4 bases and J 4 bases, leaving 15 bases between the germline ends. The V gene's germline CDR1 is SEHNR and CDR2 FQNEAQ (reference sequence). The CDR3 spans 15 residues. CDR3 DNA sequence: TGTGCCAGCAGCTCCCTGCGAGGGGGAGCAGATACGCAGTATTTT. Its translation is CASSSLRGGADTQYF.